Sequencing of this T cell receptor (beta chain) was carried out in a study of cytotoxic CD8 clonotypes in ibrutinib-treated CLL. Study-wide background: The sample average was about 260,000 productive templates and just under 95,000 productive rearrangements.

Some clones are missing from TCRdb's copy, which holds only in-frame ones; the method was immunoSEQ multiplex PCR. The sample consists of some 310,000 clones, almost 80% of them appearing once. As to this clone: As yet, its antigen is unknown. Compared with germline, one end of the junction differs, possibly owing to a read error.

CDR1 is SSHAT and CDR2 is FNYEAQ in the germline V gene (reference sequence). The CDR3 is 14 residues long. General study findings and limits: Public clonotypes (which were uncommon) either contracted or remained stable on treatment.

Sequenced material: PBMCs, taken before ibrutinib treatment. This clonotype was obtained from a human donor with chronic lymphocytic leukemia. The J gene is TRBJ2-3, the V gene TRBV7-7; 8 bases map to TRBD2. This CDR3 is CASSFGTSGDKQYF. CDR3 DNA: TGTGCCAGCAGCTTCGGTACTAGCGGTGATAAGCAGTATTTT.